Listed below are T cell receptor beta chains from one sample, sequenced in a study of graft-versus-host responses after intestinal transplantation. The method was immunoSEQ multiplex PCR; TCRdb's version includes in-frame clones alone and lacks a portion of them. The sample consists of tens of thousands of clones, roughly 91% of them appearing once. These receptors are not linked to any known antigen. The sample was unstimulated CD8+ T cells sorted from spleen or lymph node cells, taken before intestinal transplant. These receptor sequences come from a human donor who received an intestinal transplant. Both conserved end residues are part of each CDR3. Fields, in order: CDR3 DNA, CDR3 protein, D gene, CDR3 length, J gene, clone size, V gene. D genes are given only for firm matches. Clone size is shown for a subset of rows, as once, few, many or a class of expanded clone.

CDR3nt: TGCGCCAGCGCGGACTACCCCCTCTACGAGCAGTACTTC
CDR3aa: CASADYPLYEQYF
d_gene: -
len: 13
j_gene: TRBJ2-7
abundance: -
v_gene: TRBV5-1

CDR3nt: TGTGCCAGCAGCTTATCGGCCTACGAGCAGTACTTC
CDR3aa: CASSLSAYEQYF
d_gene: -
len: 12
j_gene: TRBJ2-7
abundance: -
v_gene: TRBV7-3

CDR3nt: TGTGCCAGCAGCTTAGATTGGACAGGGGCTCCCGGGGAGCTGTTTTTT
CDR3aa: CASSLDWTGAPGELFF
d_gene: TRBD1
len: 16
j_gene: TRBJ2-2
abundance: once
v_gene: TRBV7-9

CDR3nt: TGTGCCAGCGTAGGGCGACAGCGGAGTCGCGGGAGGGGGGAGACCCAGTACTTC
CDR3aa: CASVGRQRSRGRGETQYF
d_gene: TRBD2
len: 18
j_gene: TRBJ2-5
abundance: -
v_gene: TRBV2

CDR3nt: TGTGCCAGCAGACCACAGGGTCCCACTAATGAAAAACTGTTTTTT
CDR3aa: CASRPQGPTNEKLFF
d_gene: -
len: 15
j_gene: TRBJ1-4
abundance: once
v_gene: TRBV7-6

CDR3nt: TGCGCCAGCAGCCAAGCCGCCACAGGGACCTCGAACACTGAAGCTTTCTTT
CDR3aa: CASSQAATGTSNTEAFF
d_gene: -
len: 17
j_gene: TRBJ1-1
abundance: -
v_gene: TRBV4-3

CDR3nt: TGCGCCAGCAGCCAAGACCTAAGGGGGGAAGCTTTCTTT
CDR3aa: CASSQDLRGEAFF
d_gene: -
len: 13
j_gene: TRBJ1-1
abundance: few
v_gene: TRBV4-3

CDR3nt: TGCAGCGTTGAGGCTACAGAGAGCTACGAGCAGTACTTC
CDR3aa: CSVEATESYEQYF
d_gene: -
len: 13
j_gene: TRBJ2-7
abundance: -
v_gene: TRBV29-1

CDR3nt: TGTGCCAGTAGTGAATGGGTGACAGGGGACTACGAGCAGTACTTC
CDR3aa: CASSEWVTGDYEQYF
d_gene: TRBD1
len: 15
j_gene: TRBJ2-7
abundance: -
v_gene: TRBV19

CDR3nt: TGTGCCAGCAGTTGGGGACAGGGGGGAGATACGCAGTATTTT
CDR3aa: CASSWGQGGDTQYF
d_gene: TRBD1
len: 14
j_gene: TRBJ2-3
abundance: -
v_gene: TRBV27

CDR3nt: TGTGCCAGCAGTTACTCGGCGGGGGATCAAGAGACCCAGTACTTC
CDR3aa: CASSYSAGDQETQYF
d_gene: TRBD2
len: 15
j_gene: TRBJ2-5
abundance: -
v_gene: TRBV6-5

CDR3nt: TGTGCCAGCAGCGCAAGGGACAGGGCATCTAACTATGGCTACACCTTC
CDR3aa: CASSARDRASNYGYTF
d_gene: TRBD1
len: 16
j_gene: TRBJ1-2
abundance: -
v_gene: TRBV13

CDR3nt: TGTGCCAGTAGTATAGGAACAGGGGGATCCTACGAGCAGTACTTC
CDR3aa: CASSIGTGGSYEQYF
d_gene: TRBD1
len: 15
j_gene: TRBJ2-7
abundance: -
v_gene: TRBV19

CDR3nt: TGTGCCAGCAGCTTAGGCACGGGGGTCAGCAATCAGCCCCAGCATTTT
CDR3aa: CASSLGTGVSNQPQHF
d_gene: -
len: 16
j_gene: TRBJ1-5
abundance: -
v_gene: TRBV11-2

CDR3nt: TGTGCCAGCAGTTACGGACAGCCGAACACTGAAGCTTTCTTT
CDR3aa: CASSYGQPNTEAFF
d_gene: -
len: 14
j_gene: TRBJ1-1
abundance: -
v_gene: TRBV6-5

CDR3nt: TGTGCCAGCAGCGGACTAGCGGGAGGAAGGGAGACCCAGTACTTC
CDR3aa: CASSGLAGGRETQYF
d_gene: TRBD2
len: 15
j_gene: TRBJ2-5
abundance: -
v_gene: TRBV11-2

CDR3nt: TGTGCCAGCAGCAAGACAGGGCAGGACACTGAAGCTTTCTTT
CDR3aa: CASSKTGQDTEAFF
d_gene: TRBD1
len: 14
j_gene: TRBJ1-1
abundance: -
v_gene: TRBV9

CDR3nt: TGTGCTAGTGGTTTTTCAGACACGAGCTCCTACAATGAGCAGTTCTTC
CDR3aa: CASGFSDTSSYNEQFF
d_gene: -
len: 16
j_gene: TRBJ2-1
abundance: -
v_gene: TRBV12-5

CDR3nt: TGCGCCAGCAGCCAAACTACTAGCGCTGATACCTACGAGCAGTACTTC
CDR3aa: CASSQTTSADTYEQYF
d_gene: TRBD2
len: 16
j_gene: TRBJ2-7
abundance: -
v_gene: TRBV4-1